This T cell receptor (beta chain) was found in a study of blood T cells in healthy people across ages. The study, taken as a whole, reports: Leaving the PBMCs unsorted stopped any conclusive comparison of naive versus antigen-experienced cells. A strong correlation between TCR beta diversity and naive T cell percentage was seen. Comparison with aged donors showed that long-lived donors had more naive CD4+ cells and higher diversity.

About this clonotype: Its antigen is still unknown.

Primed by a sample-barcoded 5' primer and a J-beta primer mix, a second PCR proceeded for roughly 6 to 12 cycles. Each sample yielded at least 2.5 million CDR3-containing paired-end reads. TCRdb itself ran the 5' RACE reads through MiXCR, one entry per CDR3 protein. The sample contains hundreds of thousands of distinct CDR3 sequences, about 62% of which appear only once. Sequenced sample: blood. The TCR sequence derives from a man aged 25 to 40 in good health.

CDR3 sequence reads: CSASNGPYNSPLHF. The CDR3 region has the DNA TGCAGTGCTAGTAACGGACCGTATAATTCACCCCTCCACTTT. This chain links TRBV20-1 with TRBJ1-6; D is unresolved. Germline lookup yields CDR1 DFQATT and CDR2 SNEGSKA (reference sequence). Trimming shortened V by 3 bases and J by 4 bases, and 10 bases separated the two germline ends. CDR3 length: 14 residues.